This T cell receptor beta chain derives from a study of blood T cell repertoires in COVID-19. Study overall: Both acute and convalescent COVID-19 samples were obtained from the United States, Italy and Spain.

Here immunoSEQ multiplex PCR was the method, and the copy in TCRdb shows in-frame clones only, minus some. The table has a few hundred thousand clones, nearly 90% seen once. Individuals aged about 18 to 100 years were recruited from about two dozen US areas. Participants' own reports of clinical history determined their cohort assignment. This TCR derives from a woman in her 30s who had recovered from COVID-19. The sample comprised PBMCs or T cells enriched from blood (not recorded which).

In nucleotides, the CDR3 is TGTGCCAGCACCCGAGAGGCAGGGGTGAACACTGAAGCTTTCTTT. The encoded protein is CASTREAGVNTEAFF. J is TRBJ1-1 and V is TRBV2, with D possibly being TRBD1 (6 bases). There are 15 residues in the CDR3. Per germline, CDR1 SNHLY and CDR2 FYNNEI. V shed 7 bases and J shed 0 bases, with 15 bases lying between them.